A selection of T cell receptor beta chains follows, all from one sample in a study of CD8 T cells in Susac syndrome. Each CDR3 protein is one row after TCRdb ran MiXCR on the immunoSEQ multiplex PCR reads. Among 300,000 to 350,000 distinct CDR3 sequences, 92% were seen once, and the ten largest hold approximately 0.065%. The specimen was CD4+ T cells from PBMCs. The origin of the receptors is a human donor with multiple sclerosis. Each CDR3 is given with its conserved first and last residue. The order of the fields is CDR3 DNA, CDR3 protein, V gene, D gene, clone size, J gene. A D gene is named only where the DNA matches it firmly. The size of a clone is reported for some rows only, either as once, few or many, or as a class for expanded clones.

CDR3 DNA: TGCAGTGCCACCGCCCGGGACAGGAATTCCTACGAGCAGTACTTC; CDR3 protein: CSATARDRNSYEQYF; V gene: TRBV20-1; D gene: TRBD1; clone size: .; J gene: TRBJ2-7
CDR3 DNA: TGTGCCAGCAGTGCCCCATTTGGAGCGGGAGGGGAAGAGCAGGCCCCACCGCGAGAGACCCAGCACTTC; CDR3 protein: CASSAPFGAGGEEQAPPRETQHF; V gene: TRBV25-1; D gene: TRBD2; clone size: .; J gene: TRBJ2-5
CDR3 DNA: TGTGCCATCAAGGGGGGGCTGAACGAGCAGTACTTC; CDR3 protein: CAIKGGLNEQYF; V gene: TRBV10-3; D gene: .; clone size: .; J gene: TRBJ2-7
CDR3 DNA: TGTGCCAGCAGTCCTCGGGAGGGCGGGCGATTCAACACCGGGGAGCTGTTTTTT; CDR3 protein: CASSPREGGRFNTGELFF; V gene: TRBV12-3/TRBV12-4; D gene: TRBD2; clone size: .; J gene: TRBJ2-2
CDR3 DNA: TGCGCCAGCAGCCAAGTATCCGGAAACACCATATATTTT; CDR3 protein: CASSQVSGNTIYF; V gene: TRBV4-1; D gene: .; clone size: .; J gene: TRBJ1-3
CDR3 DNA: TGTGCCTGGAGTCCACAGGGAAGAGGAGTACGCTTC; CDR3 protein: CAWSPQGRGVRF; V gene: TRBV30; D gene: .; clone size: .; J gene: TRBJ2-1
CDR3 DNA: TGTGCCACCAGCAGAGATGGGGGCACTGAAGCTTTCTTT; CDR3 protein: CATSRDGGTEAFF; V gene: TRBV15; D gene: .; clone size: .; J gene: TRBJ1-1
CDR3 DNA: TGTGCCAGCAGTTTAAGAATCACAGGGGGAGTCTATGGCTACACCTTC; CDR3 protein: CASSLRITGGVYGYTF; V gene: TRBV27; D gene: TRBD1; clone size: .; J gene: TRBJ1-2
CDR3 DNA: TGTGCCAGCAGTTTATCCGGGACAGGGGCCCCCCGAGCTTTCTTT; CDR3 protein: CASSLSGTGAPRAFF; V gene: TRBV12-3/TRBV12-4; D gene: TRBD1; clone size: .; J gene: TRBJ1-1
CDR3 DNA: TGTGCCTGGAGTCTATACGGGTCGGCTTTTAACTATGGCTACACCTTC; CDR3 protein: CAWSLYGSAFNYGYTF; V gene: TRBV30; D gene: .; clone size: .; J gene: TRBJ1-2
CDR3 DNA: TGTGCCAGCAGCCCGACAGGGGGTAACTACGAGCAGTACTTC; CDR3 protein: CASSPTGGNYEQYF; V gene: TRBV9; D gene: TRBD1; clone size: .; J gene: TRBJ2-7
CDR3 DNA: TGTGCCAGCAGCTTACGGGACAGGGGGCGATCTGGGGCCAACGTCCTGACTTTC; CDR3 protein: CASSLRDRGRSGANVLTF; V gene: TRBV7-3; D gene: TRBD1; clone size: .; J gene: TRBJ2-6
CDR3 DNA: TGCGCCAGCAGCTTGACCTTCACAGGGGGCTTGAACACTGAAGCTTTCTTT; CDR3 protein: CASSLTFTGGLNTEAFF; V gene: TRBV5-1; D gene: TRBD1; clone size: .; J gene: TRBJ1-1
CDR3 DNA: TGCAGCCCGGGACTTCCCTACGAGCAGTACTTC; CDR3 protein: CSPGLPYEQYF; V gene: TRBV29-1; D gene: .; clone size: .; J gene: TRBJ2-7
CDR3 DNA: TGTGCCAGCAGTCACAGGGATCGGTCCTATGGCTACACCTTC; CDR3 protein: CASSHRDRSYGYTF; V gene: TRBV6-2/TRBV6-3; D gene: .; clone size: .; J gene: TRBJ1-2
CDR3 DNA: TGCAGCACCCAGGGGGCGGGCAATCAGCCCCAGCATTTT; CDR3 protein: CSTQGAGNQPQHF; V gene: TRBV20-1; D gene: TRBD1; clone size: .; J gene: TRBJ1-5
CDR3 DNA: TGTGCCAGCAGCTCGGGACAGGGGAGGATGGTTACTGAAGCTTTCTTT; CDR3 protein: CASSSGQGRMVTEAFF; V gene: TRBV11-2; D gene: TRBD1; clone size: .; J gene: TRBJ1-1
CDR3 DNA: TGCGCCAGCAGTGAGCCCGGACGTGGGCTGTTTTTT; CDR3 protein: CASSEPGRGLFF; V gene: TRBV10-1; D gene: .; clone size: .; J gene: TRBJ2-2
CDR3 DNA: TGTGCCAGCAGTGACCCCACAGGGGTAGGGTTCGCTGAAGCTTTCTTT; CDR3 protein: CASSDPTGVGFAEAFF; V gene: TRBV2; D gene: TRBD1; clone size: .; J gene: TRBJ1-1
CDR3 DNA: TGTGCCAGCACCATGGGCGGGAACACTGAAGCTTTCTTT; CDR3 protein: CASTMGGNTEAFF; V gene: TRBV12-3/TRBV12-4; D gene: .; clone size: .; J gene: TRBJ1-1
CDR3 DNA: TGCGCCAGCAGTGAGCCCCTGGGGCTTGGGGAGCTGTTTTTT; CDR3 protein: CASSEPLGLGELFF; V gene: TRBV10-2; D gene: .; clone size: .; J gene: TRBJ2-2
CDR3 DNA: TGTGCCAGCAGCGGACCTGGACTAGCGGGAGGGTCTGGGGCCAACGTCCTGACTTTC; CDR3 protein: CASSGPGLAGGSGANVLTF; V gene: TRBV7-3; D gene: TRBD2; clone size: .; J gene: TRBJ2-6
CDR3 DNA: TGTGCCTGGAGAACTGGGACAGGGACTGGGGCCAACGTCCTGACTTTC; CDR3 protein: CAWRTGTGTGANVLTF; V gene: TRBV30; D gene: TRBD1; clone size: few; J gene: TRBJ2-6
CDR3 DNA: TGTGCCAGCAGACCAGGACACAGGGGGCATAAAGCTTTCTTT; CDR3 protein: CASRPGHRGHKAFF; V gene: TRBV7-2; D gene: TRBD1; clone size: .; J gene: TRBJ1-1
CDR3 DNA: TGTGCCAGCAGGCCCGATAGCAATCAGCCCCAGCATTTT; CDR3 protein: CASRPDSNQPQHF; V gene: TRBV6-1; D gene: .; clone size: .; J gene: TRBJ1-5
CDR3 DNA: TGTGCCAGCGCTAGCGCAGATACGCAGTATTTT; CDR3 protein: CASASADTQYF; V gene: TRBV6-1; D gene: .; clone size: few; J gene: TRBJ2-3
CDR3 DNA: TGCAGTGCAGAAACAGGCGGAAACACCATATATTTT; CDR3 protein: CSAETGGNTIYF; V gene: TRBV20-1; D gene: .; clone size: .; J gene: TRBJ1-3